This paragraph covers one T cell receptor (beta chain) sequence. A sample of blood taken at first hyperthyroidism diagnosis preceded any ophthalmopathy symptoms. CDR3 length equals 17 residues. The V segment lost 0 bases and the J segment 5 bases; nucleotides outside the gene matches: 7. Germline CDR1 and CDR2: SGHDN and FVKESK. The entry originates in a study of T cells in Graves' hyperthyroidism and ophthalmopathy. TCR beta CDR3 region amplification was performed from RNA transcripts. A set of HTBI primers served as the primers for a first-round RT-PCR of the TCR CDR3. One entry per CDR3 protein, called by TCRdb with MiXCR from the multiplex PCR reads. The sample holds over 700,000 distinct CDR3 sequences, around 20% seen once.

The specimen was blood. The sequence was collected from a woman between 50 and 59 years old with Graves' hyperthyroidism that later progressed to Graves' ophthalmopathy. V is TRBV14 and J is TRBJ2-1; 10 bases agree with TRBD2. The DNA of the CDR3 is TGTGCCAGCAGCCAAGATGGTCTAGCGGGGGTAGACAATGAGCAGTTCTTC. Its translation is CASSQDGLAGVDNEQFF.